Presented here are 11 T cell receptor beta chains from one specimen sequenced in a study of T cell changes during pregnancy in multiple sclerosis. Measured with immunoSEQ multiplex PCR; TCRdb has only the in-frame clones, and not every one. The sample yields almost 95,000 clones, 92% seen once. The sequencing used peripheral blood, collected in the first trimester of pregnancy. These receptors originate from a female donor with multiple sclerosis, enrolled in a pregnancy study.

The CDR3 reads CASSGGQGWSYEQYF. The CDR3 DNA reads TGTGCCAGCAGCGGGGGACAGGGATGGTCCTACGAGCAGTACTTC. The chain has TRBV13 and TRBJ2-7; 9 nucleotides agree with TRBD1. Germline V gives CDR1 PRHDT, CDR2 FYEKMQ (reference sequence). This CDR3 is built from 15 residues. Germline trimming cut 5 bases from V and 1 base from J; bases unmatched to any gene: 6.

The rearrangement uses TRBV11-2 and TRBJ1-1; TRBD1 aligns across 9 bases. Looked up from germline, CDR1 is SGHAT and CDR2 is FQNNGV. The CDR3 contains 14 residues. With V trimmed by 4 bases and J by 5 bases, 5 bases remained unmatched. CDR3 bases: TGTGCCAGCAGCTCGGGACAGGGCAAGACTGAAGCTTTCTTT. Translated, it gives CASSSGQGKTEAFF.

This chain connects TRBV30 to TRBJ2-5, with 9 nucleotides matching TRBD1. Germline V lookup: CDR1 GTSNPN, CDR2 SVGIG (reference sequence). Losses at the gene ends were 0 bases for V and 4 bases for J; bases not matched to a gene: 9. This CDR3 comprises 16 residues. CDR3 sequence reads: CAWSVDTGGGGETQYF. CDR3 nucleotide sequence: TGTGCCTGGAGTGTAGATACAGGGGGCGGCGGAGAGACCCAGTACTTC.

J is TRBJ1-1 and V is TRBV5-6; D is unresolved. The ends were cut back, 0 bases at V and 0 bases at J, with 6 bases in the middle. This CDR3 contains 14 residues. From germline, CDR1 is SGHDT and CDR2 YYEEEE. CDR3 nucleotides: TGTGCCAGCAGCTTGGGGCAGATGAACACTGAAGCTTTCTTT. Protein product: CASSLGQMNTEAFF. Drawing the rest from reference TRBV5-6 and TRBJ1-1, the complete variable domain is DAGVTQSPTHLIKTRGQQVTLRCSPKSGHDTVSWYQQALGQGPQFIFQYYEEEERQRGNFPDRFSGHQFPNYSSELNVNALLLGDSALYLCASSLGQMNTEAFFGQGTRLTVV.

This sequence joins TRBV4-1 and TRBJ1-5, with TRBD1 matching 9 bases. With 2 bases clipped from V and 5 bases from J, the junction kept 7 bases outside the gene matches. The length of the CDR3 is 16 residues. In germline, CDR1 is MGHRA, CDR2 YSYEKL. The CDR3 is CASSQMGQGLDQPQHF. DNA for the CDR3: TGCGCCAGCAGCCAAATGGGACAGGGATTAGATCAGCCCCAGCATTTT.

The rearrangement uses TRBV7-8 and TRBJ2-6, with a tentative D call TRBD1 (6 bases). The CDR3 runs 15 residues. V lost 5 bases, J lost 4 bases, and 12 bases lay in between. Germline loops: CDR1 SGHVS, CDR2 FQNEAQ. CDR3 nucleotide sequence: TGTGCCAGCAGCCCCGGGACAACAGGGGCCAACGTCCTGACTTTC. This sequence encodes CASSPGTTGANVLTF. Combining the CDR3 with reference TRBV7-8 and TRBJ2-6 gives the whole variable domain GAGVSQSPRYKVAKRGQDVALRCDPISGHVSLFWYQQALGQGPEFLTYFQNEAQLDKSGLPSDRFFAERPEGSVSTLKIQRTQQEDSAVYLCASSPGTTGANVLTFGAGSRLTVL.

The rearrangement links TRBV4-3 to TRBJ2-7, with a weak D call TRBD2 (6 bases). Germline V gives CDR1 LGHNA, CDR2 YSLEER. V lost 3 bases and J 2 bases, leaving 17 bases between the germline ends. The CDR3 spans 16 residues. The CDR3 DNA sequence: TGCGCCAGCAGCCATGCTACCGGGACTTGGACCTACGAGCAGTACTTC. This translates into CASSHATGTWTYEQYF.

The CDR3 protein is CASSRSMNTEAFF. DNA for the CDR3: TGTGCCAGTAGTCGGAGTATGAACACTGAAGCTTTCTTT. The rearrangement links TRBV19 to TRBJ1-1; no reliable D call. Germline CDR1 is LNHDA and CDR2 is SQIVND (reference sequence). This CDR3 has 13 residues. V lost 5 bases and J 0 bases, leaving 7 bases between the germline ends.

The V and J genes are TRBV28 and TRBJ1-2; weak D call: TRBD1 (6 bases). CDR1 is MDHEN, CDR2 SYDVKM, per germline. This CDR3 spans 14 amino acids. V dropped 1 base and J dropped 4 bases, with 10 bases sitting between them. CDR3 region: CASSLLLGGYGYTF. In DNA, the CDR3 is TGTGCCAGCAGTTTATTACTAGGGGGCTATGGCTACACCTTC.

The J gene is TRBJ2-2, the V gene TRBV19, with a tentative D call TRBD2 (6 bases). The CDR3 runs to 17 residues. The germline CDR1 and CDR2 sequences are LNHDA and SQIVND (reference sequence). Trimming cost V 2 bases and J 4 bases, with 17 bases left between them. In nucleotides, the CDR3 is TGTGCCAGTAGTATAATGGGGCGGGGTAAATCCACCGGGGAGCTGTTTTTT. This sequence encodes CASSIMGRGKSTGELFF.

The V call is TRBV5-6, the J call TRBJ2-1; TRBD1 is a possible D gene (5 bases). Trimming cost V 5 bases and J 7 bases, with 13 bases left between them. This CDR3 is built from 13 residues. The germline CDR1 and CDR2 sequences are SGHDT and YYEEEE. The CDR3 DNA follows: TGTGCCAGCAGATACGGCAGGACAAATGAGCAGTTCTTC. It yields the protein CASRYGRTNEQFF.